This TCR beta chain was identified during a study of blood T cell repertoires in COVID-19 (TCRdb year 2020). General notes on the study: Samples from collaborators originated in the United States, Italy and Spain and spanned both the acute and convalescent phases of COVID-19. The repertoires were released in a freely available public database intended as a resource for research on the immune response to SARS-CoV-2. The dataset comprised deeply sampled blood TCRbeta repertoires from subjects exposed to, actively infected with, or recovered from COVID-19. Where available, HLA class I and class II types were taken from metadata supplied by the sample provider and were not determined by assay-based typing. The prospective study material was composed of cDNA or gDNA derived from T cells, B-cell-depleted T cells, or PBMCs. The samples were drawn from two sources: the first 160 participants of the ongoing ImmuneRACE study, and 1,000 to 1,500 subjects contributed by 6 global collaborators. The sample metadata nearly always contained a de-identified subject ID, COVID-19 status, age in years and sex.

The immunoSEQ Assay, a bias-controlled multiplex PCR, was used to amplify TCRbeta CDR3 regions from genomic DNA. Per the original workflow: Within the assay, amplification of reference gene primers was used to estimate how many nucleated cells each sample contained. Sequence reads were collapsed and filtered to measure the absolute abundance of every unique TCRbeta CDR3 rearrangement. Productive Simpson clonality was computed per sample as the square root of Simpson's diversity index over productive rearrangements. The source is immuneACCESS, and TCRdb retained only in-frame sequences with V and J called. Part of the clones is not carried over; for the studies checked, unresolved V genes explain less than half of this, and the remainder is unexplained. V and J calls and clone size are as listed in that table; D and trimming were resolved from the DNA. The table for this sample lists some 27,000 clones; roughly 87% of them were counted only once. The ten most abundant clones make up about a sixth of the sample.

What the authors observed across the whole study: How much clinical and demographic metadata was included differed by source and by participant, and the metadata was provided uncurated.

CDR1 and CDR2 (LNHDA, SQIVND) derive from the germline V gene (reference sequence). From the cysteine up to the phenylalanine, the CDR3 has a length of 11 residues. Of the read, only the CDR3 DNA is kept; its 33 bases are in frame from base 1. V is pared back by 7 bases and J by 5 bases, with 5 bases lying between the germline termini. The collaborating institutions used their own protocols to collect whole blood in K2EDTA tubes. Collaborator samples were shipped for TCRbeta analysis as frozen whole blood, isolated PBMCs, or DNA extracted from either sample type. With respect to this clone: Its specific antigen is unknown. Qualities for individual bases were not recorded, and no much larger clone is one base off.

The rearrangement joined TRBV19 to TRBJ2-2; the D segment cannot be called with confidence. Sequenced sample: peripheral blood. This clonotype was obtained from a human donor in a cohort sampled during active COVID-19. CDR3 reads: CASTLTGELFF. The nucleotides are TGTGCCAGTACCCTGACCGGGGAGCTGTTTTTT.